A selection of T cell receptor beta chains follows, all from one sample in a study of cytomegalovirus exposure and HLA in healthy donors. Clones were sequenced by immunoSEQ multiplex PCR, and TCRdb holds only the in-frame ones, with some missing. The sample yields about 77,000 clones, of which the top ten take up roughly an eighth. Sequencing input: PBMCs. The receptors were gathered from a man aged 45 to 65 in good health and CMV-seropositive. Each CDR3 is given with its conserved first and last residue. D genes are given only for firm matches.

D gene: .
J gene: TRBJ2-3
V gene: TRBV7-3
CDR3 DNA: TGTGCCAGCAGCCTGACCTCAACTAGCGATACGCAGTATTTT
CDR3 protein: CASSLTSTSDTQYF

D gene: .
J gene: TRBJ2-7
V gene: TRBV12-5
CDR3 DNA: TGTGCTAGTGGTTCCGATCCGGACGAGCAGTACTTC
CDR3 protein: CASGSDPDEQYF

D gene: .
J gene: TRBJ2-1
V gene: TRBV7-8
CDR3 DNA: TGTGCCAGCAGCTTAGCGGAGAGAGGTTACAATGAGCAGTTCTTC
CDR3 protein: CASSLAERGYNEQFF

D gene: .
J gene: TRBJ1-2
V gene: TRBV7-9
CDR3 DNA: TGTGCCAGCAGCTTTTCGGCAGGCACTTATGGCTACACCTTC
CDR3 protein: CASSFSAGTYGYTF

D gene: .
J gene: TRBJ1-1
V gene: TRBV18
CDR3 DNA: TGTGCCAGCTCCTACGGGACTGAAGCTTTCTTT
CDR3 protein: CASSYGTEAFF

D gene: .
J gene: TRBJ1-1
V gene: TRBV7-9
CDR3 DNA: TGTGCCAGCAGCCTCGGAGTTGAAGCTTTCTTT
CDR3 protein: CASSLGVEAFF

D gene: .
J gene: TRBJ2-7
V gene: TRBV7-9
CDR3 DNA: TGTGCCAGCAGTCCCGGGACATACCACTACGAGCAGTACTTC
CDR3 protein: CASSPGTYHYEQYF

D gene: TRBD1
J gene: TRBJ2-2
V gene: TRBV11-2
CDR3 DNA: TGTGCCAGCAGCTCGACAGGGGCAACCGGGGAGCTGTTTTTT
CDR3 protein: CASSSTGATGELFF

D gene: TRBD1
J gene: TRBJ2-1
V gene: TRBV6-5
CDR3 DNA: TGTGCCGTACAGGGGTGGAATGAGCAGTTCTTC
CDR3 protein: CAVQGWNEQFF

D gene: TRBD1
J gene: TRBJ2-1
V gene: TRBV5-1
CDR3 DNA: TGCGCCAGCAGCTTGGCTACAGGGGGCCTCAATGAGCAGTTCTTC
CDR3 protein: CASSLATGGLNEQFF

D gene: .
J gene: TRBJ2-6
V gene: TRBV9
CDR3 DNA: TGTGCCAGCAGCATACAGGGTTTCGGGGCCAACGTCCTGACTTTC
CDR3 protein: CASSIQGFGANVLTF

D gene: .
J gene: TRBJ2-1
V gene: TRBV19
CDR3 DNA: TGTGCCAGTAGTATTAAACTAGCCGGCTCCTACAATGAGCAGTTCTTC
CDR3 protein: CASSIKLAGSYNEQFF

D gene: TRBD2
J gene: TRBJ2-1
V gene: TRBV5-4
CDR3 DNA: TGTGCCAGCAGCTCAGCGGGAGGGCCGGATGAGCAGTTCTTC
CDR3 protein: CASSSAGGPDEQFF

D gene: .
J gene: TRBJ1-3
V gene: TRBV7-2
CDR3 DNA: TGTGCCAGCAGCCCTAGCCGAACTGGAAACACCATATATTTT
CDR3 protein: CASSPSRTGNTIYF

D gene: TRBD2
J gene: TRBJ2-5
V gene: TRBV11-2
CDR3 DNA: TGTGCCAGCTTAGCGGGGGGCAGAACGGAGACCCAGTACTTC
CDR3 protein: CASLAGGRTETQYF

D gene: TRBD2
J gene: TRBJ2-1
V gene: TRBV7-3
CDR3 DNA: TGTGCCAGCAGCTTCTCTAGCGGGGCCTACAATGAGCAGTTCTTC
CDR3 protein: CASSFSSGAYNEQFF

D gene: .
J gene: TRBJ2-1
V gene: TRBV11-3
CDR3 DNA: TGTGCCAGCAGCTTAGCGGGATATGAGCAGTTCTTC
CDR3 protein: CASSLAGYEQFF

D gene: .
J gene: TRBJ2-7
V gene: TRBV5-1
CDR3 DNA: TGCGCCAGCAGAGAAGGTAGCTGGACCTACGAGCAGTACTTC
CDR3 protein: CASREGSWTYEQYF

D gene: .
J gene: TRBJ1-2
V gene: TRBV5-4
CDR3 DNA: TGTGCCAGCAGCCCTGGGGGGGCTCACTATGGCTACACCTTC
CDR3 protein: CASSPGGAHYGYTF

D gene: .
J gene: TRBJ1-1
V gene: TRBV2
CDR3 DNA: TGTGCCAGCATTCGGAGCACTGAAGCTTTCTTT
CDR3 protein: CASIRSTEAFF

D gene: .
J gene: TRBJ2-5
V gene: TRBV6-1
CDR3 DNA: TGTGCCAGCAGTCAAAGACAATATCAAGAGACCCAGTACTTC
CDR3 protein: CASSQRQYQETQYF

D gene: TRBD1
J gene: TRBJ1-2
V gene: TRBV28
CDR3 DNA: TGTGCCAGCAGCAGGACAGGCTATGGCTACACCTTC
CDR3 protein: CASSRTGYGYTF

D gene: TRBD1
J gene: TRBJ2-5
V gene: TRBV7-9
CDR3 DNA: TGTGCCAGCAGCTCTGGACAGGGGAGCCTAAATCAAGAGACCCAGTACTTC
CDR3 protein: CASSSGQGSLNQETQYF

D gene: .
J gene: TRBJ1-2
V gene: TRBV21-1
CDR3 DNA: TGTGCCAGCAGCACCCGACATAAACGGACAGGGGTTAACTATGGCTACACCTTC
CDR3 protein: CASSTRHKRTGVNYGYTF

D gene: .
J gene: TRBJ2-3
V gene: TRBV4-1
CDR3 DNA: TGCGCCAGCAGCCAAGGGCCCCTCCTCCAGGGAAGTGGGACAGATACGCAGTATTTT
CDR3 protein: CASSQGPLLQGSGTDTQYF

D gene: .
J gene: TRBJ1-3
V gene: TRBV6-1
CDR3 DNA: TGTGCCTGTTCCGGGATCTCTGGAAACACCATATATTTT
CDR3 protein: CACSGISGNTIYF

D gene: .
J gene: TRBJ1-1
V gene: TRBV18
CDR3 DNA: TGTGCCAGCTCACCAGGCCAGAGGGAGGGGGTAGGCACTGAAGCTTTCTTT
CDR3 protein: CASSPGQREGVGTEAFF

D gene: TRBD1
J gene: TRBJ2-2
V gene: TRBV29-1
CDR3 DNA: TGCAGCGTCGGACAGGGTAAAGTGACCGGGGAGCTGTTTTTT
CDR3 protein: CSVGQGKVTGELFF

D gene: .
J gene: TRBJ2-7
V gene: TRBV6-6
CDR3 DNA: TGTGCCAGCAGTCCTACCTTTGGAGTTTCGGTTCTCGAGCAGTACTTC
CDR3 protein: CASSPTFGVSVLEQYF

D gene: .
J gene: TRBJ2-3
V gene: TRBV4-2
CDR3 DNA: TGTGCCAGCAGCCAAGAAAGCACCGTATCTTCAGATACGCAGTATTTT
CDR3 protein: CASSQESTVSSDTQYF

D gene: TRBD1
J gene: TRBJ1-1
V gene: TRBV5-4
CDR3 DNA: TGTGCCAGCAGCCCCCGGGACAGGGGGGGGACTGAAGCTTTCTTT
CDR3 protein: CASSPRDRGGTEAFF

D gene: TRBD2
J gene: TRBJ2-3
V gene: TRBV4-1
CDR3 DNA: TGCGCCAGCAGCGCGGGACTAGCGGACACAGATACGCAGTATTTT
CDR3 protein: CASSAGLADTDTQYF

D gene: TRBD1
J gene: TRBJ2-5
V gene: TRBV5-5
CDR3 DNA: TGTGCCAGCAGCTTGAGGGACAGGGGGGAGACCCAGTACTTC
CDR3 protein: CASSLRDRGETQYF

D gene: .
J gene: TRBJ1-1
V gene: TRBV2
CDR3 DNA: TGTGCCAGCACTCCAGACAGAAACACTGAAGCTTTCTTT
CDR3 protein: CASTPDRNTEAFF

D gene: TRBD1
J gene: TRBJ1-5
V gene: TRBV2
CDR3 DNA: TGTGCCAGCAGGACTGGACAGGGCGATTATAGCAATCAGCCCCAGCATTTT
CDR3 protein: CASRTGQGDYSNQPQHF

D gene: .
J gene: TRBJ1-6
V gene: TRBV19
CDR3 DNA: TGTGCCAGTAGTATACGCCGGCAGGCGATCTCTTCACCCCTCCACTTT
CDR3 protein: CASSIRRQAISSPLHF

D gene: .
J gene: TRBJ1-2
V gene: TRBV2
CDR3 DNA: TGTGCCAGCAGTGCGGGAGGCTTCTATGGCTACACCTTC
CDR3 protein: CASSAGGFYGYTF

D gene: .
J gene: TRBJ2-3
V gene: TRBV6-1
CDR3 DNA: TGTGCCAGCAGTGAAATAGGCGGGAGCACAGATACGCAGTATTTT
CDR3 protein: CASSEIGGSTDTQYF

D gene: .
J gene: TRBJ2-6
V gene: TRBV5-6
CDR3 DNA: TGTGCCAGCAGCTTGGATTTCCGGAGGGGGGCCAACGTCCTGACTTTC
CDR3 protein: CASSLDFRRGANVLTF

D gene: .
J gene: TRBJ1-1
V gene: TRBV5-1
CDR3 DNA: TGCGCCAGCAGCTTAGAGGGGGTAGGGACTGAAGCTTTCTTT
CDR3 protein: CASSLEGVGTEAFF

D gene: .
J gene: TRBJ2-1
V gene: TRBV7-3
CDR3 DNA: TGTGCCAGCAGCTTAAGAGTAGTTGGTGAGCAGTTCTTC
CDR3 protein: CASSLRVVGEQFF

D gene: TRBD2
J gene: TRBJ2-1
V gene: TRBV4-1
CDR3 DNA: TGCGCCAGCAGCCAAGCCCTCCGGACTAGCGGGGCCTACAATGAGCAGTTCTTC
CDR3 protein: CASSQALRTSGAYNEQFF

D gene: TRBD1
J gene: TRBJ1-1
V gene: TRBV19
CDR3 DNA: TGTGCCAGTAGTCTTCCGGGACAGGGACATCTTGGAACTGAAGCTTTCTTT
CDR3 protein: CASSLPGQGHLGTEAFF

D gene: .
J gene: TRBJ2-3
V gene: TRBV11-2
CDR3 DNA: TGTGCCAGCAGCTTCACGGACAGTAGTACGCAGTATTTT
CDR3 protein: CASSFTDSSTQYF

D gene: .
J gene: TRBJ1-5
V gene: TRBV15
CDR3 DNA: TGTGCCACCAGCAGAGCGGGGGGCTTGAATCAGCCCCAGCATTTT
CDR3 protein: CATSRAGGLNQPQHF

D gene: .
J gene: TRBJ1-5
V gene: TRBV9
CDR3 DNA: TGTGCCAGCAGCGACAGCCCAAATCAGCCCCAGCATTTT
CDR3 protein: CASSDSPNQPQHF

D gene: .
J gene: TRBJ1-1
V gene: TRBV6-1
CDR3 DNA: TGTGCCAGCAGTGAAGGGTACGGGAACACTGAAGCTTTCTTT
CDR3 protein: CASSEGYGNTEAFF

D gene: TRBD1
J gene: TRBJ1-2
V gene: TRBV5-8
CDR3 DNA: TGTGCCAGCAGCCCTGACAGGGGCAATGGCTACACCTTC
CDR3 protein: CASSPDRGNGYTF

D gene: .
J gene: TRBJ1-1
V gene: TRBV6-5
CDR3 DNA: TGTGCCAGCAGTTCGGACGGACAGAACACTGAAGCTTTCTTT
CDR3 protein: CASSSDGQNTEAFF

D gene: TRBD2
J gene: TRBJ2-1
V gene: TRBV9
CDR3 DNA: TGTGCCAGCAGCGTAGGACTAGCGGGAGACAATGAGCAGTTCTTC
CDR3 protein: CASSVGLAGDNEQFF

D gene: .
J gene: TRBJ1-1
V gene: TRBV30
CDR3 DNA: TGTGCCTGGAGCTCAAAGCGTCGTGGCACTGAAGCTTTCTTT
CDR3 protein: CAWSSKRRGTEAFF

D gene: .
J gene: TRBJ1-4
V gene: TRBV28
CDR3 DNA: TGTGCCAGCAGATACTCCGGGACAATACGTGGTGAAAAACTGTTTTTT
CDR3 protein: CASRYSGTIRGEKLFF

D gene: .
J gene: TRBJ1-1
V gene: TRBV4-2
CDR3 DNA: TGTGCCAGCAGCCAAGAGGCAACAACAAGCACTGAAGCTTTCTTT
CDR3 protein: CASSQEATTSTEAFF

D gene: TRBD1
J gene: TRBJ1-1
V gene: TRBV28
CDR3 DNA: TGTGCCAGCAGTCCACGGACAGGGGGCACTGAAGCTTTCTTT
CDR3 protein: CASSPRTGGTEAFF

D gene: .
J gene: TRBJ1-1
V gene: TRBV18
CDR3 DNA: TGTGCCAGCTCACCCCCCGGACTTGAAGCTTTCTTT
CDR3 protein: CASSPPGLEAFF

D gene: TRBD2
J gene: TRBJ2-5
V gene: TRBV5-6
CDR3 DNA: TGTGCCAGCAGCTTCTTAGGGCGGCGGGGGGGCCGGGAGACCCAGTACTTC
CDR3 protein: CASSFLGRRGGRETQYF

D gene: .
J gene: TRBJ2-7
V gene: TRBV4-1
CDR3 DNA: TGCGCCAGCAGCCAAGTTATTGTCTCCTACGAGCAGTACTTC
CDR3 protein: CASSQVIVSYEQYF